The rows below give T cell receptor beta chains drawn from one sample of a study of response to subunit inactivated influenza vaccine. TCRdb recomputed calls from the RT-PCR reads with MiXCR, one row per CDR3 protein. Of roughly 190,000 distinct CDR3 sequences detected, approximately 12% appear once; the ten largest clones hold 29%. The same data also contributed to another study, on T cells expressing NK-cell markers.

The input for sequencing was CD8+ T cells sorted from PBMCs, taken roughly 12 days after vaccination. These TCRs come from a man aged 45 to 65 who received an inactivated influenza vaccine. CDR3s include the opening cysteine and the closing phenylalanine or tryptophan. D genes are given only for firm matches. Part of the rows lack a size; the others show once, few, many or a class for expanded clones.

CDR3 protein | CDR3 DNA | J gene | D gene | clone size | V gene
CASSYFSGRVDNEQLF | TGTGCCAGCAGCTACTTTAGCGGGAGGGTTGACAATGAGCAGCTCTTC | TRBJ2-1 | TRBD2 | . | TRBV7-9
CASSPRGPSSYNEQFF | TGTGCCAGCAGCCCGCGGGGGCCTAGCTCCTACAATGAGCAGTTCTTC | TRBJ2-1 | . | few | TRBV9
CASSPGTGAEQYF | TGTGCCAGCAGTCCGGGTACGGGGGCCGAGCAGTACTTC | TRBJ2-7 | . | few | TRBV2
CATSASGWGEQFF | TGTGCCACCAGCGCTAGCGGATGGGGGGAGCAGTTCTTC | TRBJ2-1 | TRBD2 | . | TRBV15
CATSRASSGGYNEQFF | TGTGCCACCAGCAGAGCATCTAGCGGGGGATACAATGAGCAGTTCTTC | TRBJ2-1 | TRBD2 | few | TRBV15
CASSQERLGGSPSTDTQYF | TGTGCCAGCAGCCAAGAAAGGCTTGGGGGTTCCCCTAGCACAGATACGCAGTATTTT | TRBJ2-3 | . | . | TRBV4-2
CASSPRNNEQFF | TGTGCCAGCAGCCCAAGAAACAATGAGCAGTTCTTC | TRBJ2-1 | . | many | TRBV9
CASSLVSGNNEQFF | TGTGCCAGCAGCTTAGTTAGCGGGAACAATGAGCAGTTCTTC | TRBJ2-1 | TRBD2 | many | TRBV6-2/TRBV6-3
CASSGDQPRQYF | TGTGCCAGCAGCGGCGACCAGCCGCGTCAGTACTTC | TRBJ2-5 | . | . | TRBV6-2/TRBV6-3
CSVVWGQGYEQYF | TGCAGCGTTGTTTGGGGACAGGGCTACGAGCAGTACTTC | TRBJ2-7 | TRBD1 | . | TRBV29-1
CASSPPGLGIYEQYF | TGCGCCAGCAGCCCACCGGGACTAGGGATTTACGAGCAGTACTTC | TRBJ2-7 | TRBD2 | . | TRBV4-1
CAWQGAHEQYF | TGTGCCTGGCAAGGGGCCCACGAGCAGTACTTC | TRBJ2-7 | . | . | TRBV30
CASSQYVGLYTGELFF | TGCGCCAGCAGCCAATACGTGGGCCTATACACCGGGGAGCTGTTTTTT | TRBJ2-2 | . | few | TRBV4-1
CAISGSGVGGLSYEQYF | TGTGCCATCAGTGGGTCGGGGGTCGGCGGACTCTCCTACGAGCAGTACTTC | TRBJ2-7 | . | few | TRBV10-3
CSDSGRARNEQFF | TGCAGCGATAGCGGGAGGGCCAGGAATGAGCAGTTCTTC | TRBJ2-1 | TRBD2 | many | TRBV29-1
CASSLRVPNTEAFF | TGCGCCAGCAGCCTCCGGGTCCCGAACACTGAAGCTTTCTTT | TRBJ1-1 | . | few | TRBV5-1
CASSPGQGDQETQYF | TGTGCCAGCAGTCCAGGACAGGGTGATCAAGAGACCCAGTACTTC | TRBJ2-5 | TRBD1 | few | TRBV12-3/TRBV12-4
CATAGGRLMNTEAFF | TGTGCTACCGCCGGGGGCCGACTGATGAACACTGAAGCTTTCTTT | TRBJ1-1 | . | few | TRBV12-3/TRBV12-4
CASSPRDFNYGYTF | TGTGCCAGCAGCCCCAGGGATTTTAACTATGGCTACACCTTC | TRBJ1-2 | . | . | TRBV7-9
CASSEPGLAYEQFF | TGTGCCAGCAGTGAGCCGGGACTAGCTTATGAGCAGTTCTTC | TRBJ2-1 | TRBD2 | . | TRBV6-2/TRBV6-3
CASSPSSAETQYF | TGTGCCAGCAGCCCGAGCTCGGCAGAGACCCAGTACTTC | TRBJ2-5 | . | . | TRBV7-9
CSASRTGANTGELFF | TGCAGTGCTAGTCGAACGGGGGCGAACACCGGGGAGCTGTTTTTT | TRBJ2-2 | . | . | TRBV20-1
CAASGPPTYEQYF | TGTGCCGCCAGTGGACCTCCCACCTACGAGCAGTACTTC | TRBJ2-7 | . | . | TRBV24-1
CASSGLAGDVYNEQFF | TGTGCCAGCAGCGGACTAGCGGGAGATGTGTACAATGAGCAGTTCTTC | TRBJ2-1 | TRBD2 | few | TRBV7-8
CASSFLEGGLETQYF | TGCGCCAGCAGCTTCCTTGAGGGGGGCTTGGAGACCCAGTACTTC | TRBJ2-5 | . | . | TRBV5-1
CASSQVVGEWETQYF | TGTGCCAGCAGCCAAGTGGTGGGGGAGTGGGAGACCCAGTACTTC | TRBJ2-5 | . | few | TRBV4-2
CASSYWIGRANTGELFF | TGTGCCAGCAGTTACTGGATAGGCAGGGCGAACACCGGGGAGCTGTTTTTT | TRBJ2-2 | . | . | TRBV6-2/TRBV6-3
CASSYGTGYEQYF | TGTGCCAGCAGTTACGGGACAGGCTACGAGCAGTACTTC | TRBJ2-7 | TRBD1 | once | TRBV27